This T cell receptor (beta chain) was documented in a study of response to subunit inactivated influenza vaccine. There are many counts of this clonotype. TCRdb independently ran MiXCR on the RT-PCR reads; one entry per CDR3 protein. The sample has 600,000 to 700,000 distinct CDR3 sequences, about 14% seen once; the top ten hold around 7.6%. This specimen was PBMCs from blood, taken 14 days before vaccination. This receptor was obtained from a man between 45 and 60 years old who received an inactivated influenza vaccine.

CDR3 region: CASSPNVHSPLHF. The CDR3 coding sequence is TGTGCCAGCAGTCCAAACGTTCATTCACCCCTCCACTTT. This sequence joins TRBV6-1 and TRBJ1-6, with D unresolved. The CDR3 runs 13 residues. Looked up from germline, CDR1 is MNHNS and CDR2 is SASEGT. Trimming pared 5 bases from V and 8 bases from J, leaving 10 bases between.